The TCR beta chain under discussion was sequenced for a study of cytomegalovirus exposure and HLA in healthy donors. Only one count was recorded for this clone. V lost 2 bases to trimming and J lost 3 bases; unmatched junction nucleotides: 3. This CDR3 is 16 amino acids long. Germline CDR1 reads SGHRS; CDR2 reads YFSETQ. PCR amplification relied on 60 Vbeta primers (plus 13 Jbeta primers). The protocol was immunoSEQ multiplex PCR, while the TCRdb copy is restricted to in-frame clones and leaves out a portion. The table records some 140,000 clones, around 73% of them present only once. The chain has TRBV5-1 and TRBJ2-3; the match to TRBD2 covers 13 bases. Sequenced sample: PBMCs. This sequence was found in a man in his fifties in good health and CMV-seronegative. The CDR3 DNA sequence: TGCGCCAGCAGCTTACTAGCGGGAGGGATGACAGATACGCAGTATTTT. It yields the protein CASSLLAGGMTDTQYF.